These 19 T cell receptor beta chains were sequenced from one sample in a study of radiotherapy plus CTLA-4 blockade in lung cancer. TCRdb's table, derived via immunoSEQ multiplex PCR, lists solely in-frame clones and lacks some. Of more than 90,000 clones listed, 81% are singletons. This material consisted of peripheral blood, taken from a patient treated with radiotherapy plus ipilimumab. These receptors were collected from a human donor with non-small cell lung cancer that progressed on radiotherapy plus ipilimumab. Some clones in this sample may be carry-over from other donors' samples.

The chain employs TRBV6-1 and TRBJ2-3; 10 nucleotides line up with TRBD2. Trimming took 7 bases from V and 11 from J; bases not matched to a gene: 9. The CDR3 length is 13 residues. Germline V gene lookup returns CDR1 MNHNS and CDR2 SASEGT. The CDR3, as DNA: TGTGCCAGCACTGACGGGACTAGCGCCATGCAGTATTTT. Translation gives CASTDGTSAMQYF.

The chain joins TRBV5-6 to TRBJ1-2; D perhaps matches TRBD1 (6 bases). The germline V gene has CDR1 SGHDT and CDR2 YYEEEE. This CDR3 contains 17 residues. With 0 bases removed from V and 4 bases from J, the gap between germline ends came to 19 bases. The CDR3 sequence: CASSLDARTAGTYGYTF. CDR3 nucleotide sequence: TGTGCCAGCAGCTTGGATGCCCGGACAGCGGGAACCTATGGCTACACCTTC. The full variable domain, completed using reference TRBV5-6 and TRBJ1-2, is DAGVTQSPTHLIKTRGQQVTLRCSPKSGHDTVSWYQQALGQGPQFIFQYYEEEERQRGNFPDRFSGHQFPNYSSELNVNALLLGDSALYLCASSLDARTAGTYGYTFGSGTRLTVV.

The J gene is TRBJ1-2, the V gene TRBV19; 9 bases are a match to TRBD1. Germline values: CDR1 LNHDA, CDR2 SQIVND (reference sequence). V shed 3 bases and J 8 bases; nucleotides not matched to a gene: 10. The CDR3 is made up of 15 amino acids. CDR3 protein: CASSITIRTGEGYTF. The DNA for the CDR3 is TGTGCCAGTAGTATCACGATCAGGACAGGGGAGGGCTACACCTTC.

This clone showed up just a few times. This chain joins TRBV6-5 and TRBJ2-1; TRBD2 agrees at 9 bases. The J segment lost 5 bases and the V segment lost 1 base, leaving 6 bases of the junction unmatched. The V gene's germline CDR1 is MNHEY and CDR2 SVGAGI. There are 16 residues in the CDR3. The CDR3 here is CASSYLEAGGDNEQFF. For the CDR3, the DNA is TGTGCCAGCAGTTACTTGGAAGCGGGGGGTGACAATGAGCAGTTCTTC.

J is TRBJ1-6 and V is TRBV30; D not resolved. Per the germline V gene, CDR1 is GTSNPN and CDR2 is SVGIG (reference sequence). V shed 1 base and J shed 7 bases, with 8 bases lying between them. The CDR3 is 13 residues long. The chain's CDR3 is CAWSDRTNSPLHF. In DNA form, the CDR3 reads TGTGCCTGGAGTGACAGAACGAATTCACCCCTCCACTTT.

The V and J genes are TRBV4-3 and TRBJ2-1; tentatively, D is TRBD1 or TRBD2 (6 bases each). Germline V lookup: CDR1 LGHNA, CDR2 YSLEER. CDR3 length equals 14 residues. V gave up 0 bases and J gave up 9 bases, with 12 bases separating them. CDR3 sequence (DNA): TGCGCCAGCAGCCAAGATAGTGAGGGGGGTGAGCAGTTCTTC. It specifies CASSQDSEGGEQFF.

The V call is TRBV7-8, the J call TRBJ1-1; TRBD1 might be the D (6 bases). Per the germline V gene, CDR1 is SGHVS and CDR2 is FQNEAQ. The CDR3 runs to 15 residues. The V gene lost 3 bases and the J gene lost 3 bases, with 14 bases spanning the gap. The CDR3 DNA reads TGTGCCAGCAGCTTGTCCCAGGGGACATACACTGAAGCTTTCTTT. Its translation: CASSLSQGTYTEAFF. Supplemented by reference TRBV7-8 and TRBJ1-1, the full variable domain reads GAGVSQSPRYKVAKRGQDVALRCDPISGHVSLFWYQQALGQGPEFLTYFQNEAQLDKSGLPSDRFFAERPEGSVSTLKIQRTQQEDSAVYLCASSLSQGTYTEAFFGQGTRLTVV.

The chain recombines TRBV5-5 with TRBJ1-4; weak D call: TRBD1 (5 bases). This CDR3 spans 15 amino acids. Germline V gives CDR1 SGHKS, CDR2 YYEKEE (reference sequence). The V and J ends lost 2 bases and 5 bases respectively, with 13 bases between them. The DNA for the CDR3 is TGTGCCAGCAGCTTCCAAGGGGACGGCAATGAAAAACTGTTTTTT. It translates to CASSFQGDGNEKLFF.

The chain joins TRBV11-2 to TRBJ1-2; no clear D gene. V was shortened by 5 bases and J by 0 bases, with 22 bases between the two germline ends. Germline V gene data show CDR1 as SGHAT and CDR2 as FQNNGV. This CDR3 has 18 residues. The CDR3 sequence: CASSPWTAAMASNYGYTF. DNA for the CDR3: TGTGCCAGCAGCCCCTGGACCGCCGCCATGGCTTCTAACTATGGCTACACCTTC.

The gene calls are TRBV2 and TRBJ1-1, with D possibly matching TRBD1 (6 bases). Per germline, CDR1 SNHLY and CDR2 FYNNEI. V lost 8 bases and J lost 0, with 10 bases in between. The CDR3 extends over 13 amino acids. The CDR3 loop reads CASYRDMNTEAFF. CDR3 DNA: TGTGCCAGCTACAGGGACATGAACACTGAAGCTTTCTTT.

CDR3 bases: TGTGCCTGGAGTGTTATCATGAGGGGAAGCACAGATACGCAGTATTTT. Its translation is CAWSVIMRGSTDTQYF. This chain connects TRBV30 to TRBJ2-3, with D possibly being TRBD1 or TRBD2 (5 bases each). CDR1 and CDR2 (germline): GTSNPN, SVGIG (reference sequence). Trimming pared 0 bases from V and 0 bases from J, leaving 13 bases between. CDR3 size: 16 residues.

The rearrangement joins TRBV6-1 to TRBJ1-1; D gene unclear. Germline-derived CDR1 and CDR2 are MNHNS and SASEGT. The CDR3 extends over 13 amino acids. Trimming took off 8 bases at V and 0 bases at J, with 10 bases between the two ends. The CDR3: CASGPFMNTEAFF. DNA of the CDR3: TGTGCCAGCGGACCCTTTATGAACACTGAAGCTTTCTTT.

The J gene is TRBJ2-7, the V gene TRBV27; D may be TRBD1 or TRBD2 (6 bases each). The germline CDR1 and CDR2 sequences are MNHEY and SMNVEV (reference sequence). The CDR3 runs 16 residues. V lost 10 bases, J lost 7 bases, and 29 bases lay in between. The chain's CDR3 is CATHVVGGAPNREQYF. Here the CDR3 DNA reads TGTGCCACCCATGTTGTGGGGGGCGCCCCGAATAGGGAGCAGTACTTC.

The rearrangement links TRBV27 to TRBJ2-3, with 12 nucleotides matching TRBD2. Trimming removed 6 bases from V and 4 bases from J; junction bases left unmatched: 2. CDR1 is MNHEY and CDR2 is SMNVEV in the germline V gene (reference sequence). The CDR3 extends over 14 amino acids. The CDR3 sequence: CASRLAGGPDTQYF. DNA for the CDR3: TGTGCCAGCAGGCTAGCGGGGGGGCCAGATACGCAGTATTTT.

V is TRBV2 and J is TRBJ2-7; D is ambiguous. This CDR3 contains 12 residues. CDR1 and CDR2 (germline): SNHLY, FYNNEI. Trimming stripped 5 bases from V and 4 bases from J, with 9 bases between. The CDR3 DNA is TGTGCCAGCAGTCAGTTTCCTTACGAGCAGTACTTC. Protein product: CASSQFPYEQYF.

This chain connects TRBV5-8 to TRBJ2-3, with TRBD2 as a possible D gene (6 bases). From germline, CDR1 is SGHTS and CDR2 YDEGEE. Trimming took 3 bases from V and 3 from J, leaving 8 bases between them. The CDR3 has 13 amino acids. CDR3 in DNA: TGTGCCAGCAGCTACGCGGGGACAGATACGCAGTATTTT. This sequence encodes CASSYAGTDTQYF.

The chain employs TRBV5-1 and TRBJ2-3, with TRBD2 as a possible D gene (6 bases). The CDR3 has 14 amino acids. Germline loops: CDR1 SGHRS, CDR2 YFSETQ. Trimming left V 2 bases short and J 3 bases short, with 10 bases between. CDR3 amino acids: CASSFAGRTDTQYF. The CDR3 DNA is TGCGCCAGCAGCTTCGCGGGGAGGACAGATACGCAGTATTTT. The full variable domain, in which reference TRBV5-1 and TRBJ2-3 provide the parts outside the CDR3, is KAGVTQTPRYLIKTRGQQVTLSCSPISGHRSVSWYQQTPGQGLQFLFEYFSETQRNKGNFPGRFSGRQFSNSRSEMNVSTLELGDSALYLCASSFAGRTDTQYFGPGTRLTVL.

The chain links TRBV28 to TRBJ2-1; TRBD2 aligns across 11 bases. Trimming removed 4 bases from V and 6 bases from J; junction bases left unmatched: 5. This CDR3 is built from 15 residues. The germline gives CDR1 MDHEN, CDR2 SYDVKM. CDR3 region: CASSSPGLAANEQFF. The CDR3 region has the DNA TGTGCCAGCAGTTCTCCGGGACTAGCGGCCAATGAGCAGTTCTTC.

The rearrangement uses TRBV2 and TRBJ2-7; 10 positions agree with TRBD1. V lost 5 bases to trimming and J lost 7 bases; unmatched junction nucleotides: 8. The CDR3 spans 14 residues. Germline V gives CDR1 SNHLY, CDR2 FYNNEI. This CDR3 is CASSRDRGVGEQYF. In DNA, the CDR3 is TGTGCCAGCAGTCGGGACAGGGGAGTGGGGGAGCAGTACTTC.